This T cell receptor (beta chain) is from a study of OX40 agonist ivuxolimab in advanced cancers. The overall study: Dose-escalation patients had hepatocellular carcinoma, melanoma, renal cell or head and neck cancer.

V lost 1 base and J lost 3, with 13 bases in between. The CDR3 runs to 16 residues. Germline loops: CDR1 MGHRA, CDR2 YSYEKL. Clones were sequenced by immunoSEQ multiplex PCR, and TCRdb holds only the in-frame ones, with some missing. The sample shows around 20,000 clones, 60% to 85% of them seen only once. Prior autoimmune disease or systemic immunosuppression barred patients. Sequencing was performed on CD4+ or CD8+ T cells sorted from blood, taken in a trial of the OX40 agonist ivuxolimab. This receptor was identified in an adult with an advanced solid tumor such as melanoma, head and neck, liver or kidney cancer. The rearrangement links TRBV4-1 to TRBJ1-5, with D hard to call. CDR3 in amino acids: CASSQGTGLPNQPQHF. CDR3 nucleotides: TGCGCCAGCAGCCAAGGGACTGGGCTCCCCAATCAGCCCCAGCATTTT.